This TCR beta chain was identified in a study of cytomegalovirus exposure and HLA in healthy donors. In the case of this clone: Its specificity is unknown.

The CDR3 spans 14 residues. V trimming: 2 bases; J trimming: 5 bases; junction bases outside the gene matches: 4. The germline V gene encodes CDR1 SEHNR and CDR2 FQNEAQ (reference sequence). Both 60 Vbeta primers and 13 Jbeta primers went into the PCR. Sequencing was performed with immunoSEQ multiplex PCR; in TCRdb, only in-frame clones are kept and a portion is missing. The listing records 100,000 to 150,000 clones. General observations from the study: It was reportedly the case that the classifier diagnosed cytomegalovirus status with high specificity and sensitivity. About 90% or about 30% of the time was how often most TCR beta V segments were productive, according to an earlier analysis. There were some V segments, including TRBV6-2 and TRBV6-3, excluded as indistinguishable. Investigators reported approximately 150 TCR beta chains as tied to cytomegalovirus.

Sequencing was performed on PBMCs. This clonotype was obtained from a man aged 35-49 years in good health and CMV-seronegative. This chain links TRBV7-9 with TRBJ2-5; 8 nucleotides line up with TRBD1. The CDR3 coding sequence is TGTGCCAGCAGCTTACAGGGGGCTGGGGAGACCCAGTACTTC. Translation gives CASSLQGAGETQYF.